The T cell receptor beta chain described here comes from a study of blood T cell repertoires in COVID-19. On the study more broadly: From T cells, B-cell-depleted T cells, or PBMCs came the material, which was cDNA or gDNA.

Data came from immunoSEQ multiplex PCR; TCRdb stores just in-frame clones and leaves some out. Here the sample spans about 47,000 clones, approximately 70% being singletons. The specimen was peripheral blood. This receptor was identified in a man aged 80 or over with acute or convalescent COVID-19.

The CDR3 DNA follows: TGCGCCAGCAGCTTGGCCGGACAGATTTCCTCACTCCTGGACCTGGACTGGGGGGAGCAGTACTTC. Its translation is CASSLAGQISSLLDLDWGEQYF. The chain is built from TRBV5-1 and TRBJ2-7, with a weak D call TRBD1 (6 bases). The germline gives CDR1 SGHRS, CDR2 YFSETQ. This CDR3 is 22 amino acids long. Between the trimmed V and J ends, which lost 0 bases and 7 bases, there was a span of 38 bases.